The 26 T cell receptor beta chains below come from one sample, sequenced in a study of CD8 T cells in ankylosing spondylitis. MiXCR was run by TCRdb on the 5' RACE reads, yielding one entry per CDR3 protein. The sample includes 180,000 or so distinct CDR3 sequences, approximately 10% of them seen just once. Specimen: blood, either unsorted or a sorted T cell fraction (not recorded which). All receptors come from a male donor with ankylosing spondylitis or in good health (not recorded which).

This clonotype was counted at least ten times. V and J are TRBV7-2 and TRBJ2-1; 11 positions match TRBD2. The CDR3 has 17 residues. Germline V CDR1 and CDR2: SGHTA, FQGNSA. With V trimmed by 1 base and J by 6 bases, 8 bases remained unmatched. CDR3 in DNA: TGTGCCAGCAGCTTAGTGTCCCTTGGACTAGCGGGCAATGAGCAGTTCTTC. It translates to CASSLVSLGLAGNEQFF.

The sample holds a few counts of this clonotype. The rearrangement uses TRBV9 and TRBJ2-1, with 7 bases aligning to TRBD2. Per the germline V gene, CDR1 is SGDLS and CDR2 is YYNGEE. The CDR3 consists of 14 residues. Losses at the gene ends were 4 bases for V and 10 bases for J; bases not matched to a gene: 11. The chain's CDR3 is CASSYRTREGEQFF. CDR3 in DNA: TGTGCCAGCAGCTATCGGACCAGGGAGGGCGAGCAGTTCTTC.

The chain uses TRBV30 and TRBJ2-1; D is undetermined. Trimming took 4 bases from V and 7 from J, leaving 8 bases between them. The length of the CDR3 is 11 residues. Germline CDR1 GTSNPN, CDR2 SVGIG (reference sequence). The CDR3 loop reads CAWNLVNEQFF. The CDR3 coding sequence is TGTGCCTGGAATCTGGTGAATGAGCAGTTCTTC.

Ten or more counts support this clonotype. This chain joins TRBV20-1 and TRBJ2-3, with D perhaps TRBD1 (5 bases). CDR3 length equals 11 residues. V lost 3 bases, J lost 5 bases, and 6 bases lay in between. Germline V lookup: CDR1 DFQATT, CDR2 SNEGSKA (reference sequence). Here the CDR3 DNA reads TGCAGTGCTAGCAGGGAAGATACGCAGTATTTT. Translation gives CSASREDTQYF.

This clonotype occurred many times. The genes are TRBV11-2 and TRBJ2-1, with 7 positions matching TRBD1. Germline CDR1 reads SGHAT; CDR2 reads FQNNGV. This CDR3 has 13 residues. V lost 1 base and J lost 9; bases outside the gene matches: 3. The CDR3: CASSLGSGGEQFF. DNA of the CDR3: TGTGCCAGCAGCTTAGGGTCAGGGGGTGAGCAGTTCTTC.

This clonotype has ten or more counts. The chain carries TRBV27 and TRBJ2-2; 10 bases are shared with TRBD2. The CDR3 loop spans 14 amino acids. V gave up 8 bases and J gave up 6 bases; unmatched junction bases: 6. Germline CDR1 reads MNHEY; CDR2 reads SMNVEV (reference sequence). The CDR3 sequence: CASRFTSGAGELFF. The DNA of the CDR3 is TGTGCCAGCCGCTTTACTAGCGGGGCCGGGGAGCTGTTTTTT.

This clonotype has at least ten counts. The chain employs TRBV29-1 and TRBJ1-1; unclear D gene. There are 14 residues in the CDR3. The ends were cut back, 6 bases at V and 3 bases at J, with 17 bases in the middle. Germline lookup yields CDR1 SQVTM and CDR2 ANQGSEA. CDR3 amino acids: CSVLWIGSHTEAFF. Written as DNA, the CDR3 is TGCAGCGTCCTATGGATTGGGTCTCACACTGAAGCTTTCTTT.

This clonotype has a count of ten or more. The chain carries TRBV3-1 and TRBJ1-6; D not resolved. V was shortened by 0 bases and J by 4 bases, with 13 bases between the two germline ends. Germline CDR1 LGHDT, CDR2 YNNKEL (reference sequence). The CDR3 length is 17 residues. CDR3 nucleotides: TGTGCCAGCAGCCAAGAAGGCCTCGTAGGATATAATTCACCCCTCCACTTT. This encodes CASSQEGLVGYNSPLHF. The variable domain in full, with the rest retrieved from reference TRBV3-1 and TRBJ1-6, is DTAVSQTPKYLVTQMGNDKSIKCEQNLGHDTMYWYKQDSKKFLKIMFSYNNKELIINETVPNRFSPKSPDKAHLNLHINSLELGDSAVYFCASSQEGLVGYNSPLHFGNGTRLTVT.

The chain has TRBV2 and TRBJ2-7; D may be TRBD2 (7 bases). V lost 6 bases and J 2 bases, leaving 17 bases between the germline ends. The length of the CDR3 is 15 residues. Looked up from germline, CDR1 is SNHLY and CDR2 is FYNNEI. CDR3 nucleotides: TGTGCCAGCAGGGAACAGGGAGGGATCACCTACGAGCAGTACTTC. Amino acids: CASREQGGITYEQYF.

This clonotype was seen many times. The J gene is TRBJ1-1, the V gene TRBV29-1; D is possibly TRBD1 (5 bases). V shed 8 bases and J shed 4 bases, with 17 bases lying between them. This CDR3 has 13 residues. Germline CDR1 SQVTM, CDR2 ANQGSEA. CDR3 region: CSSSGTVGTEAFF. The CDR3 nucleotides are TGCAGCTCATCCGGGACCGTGGGCACTGAAGCTTTCTTT.

This clonotype came up many times. The chain is built from TRBV29-1 and TRBJ2-5, with D perhaps matching TRBD1 (6 bases). This CDR3 is 12 amino acids long. The V end was cut by 5 bases, the J end by 1 base, with 8 bases between. The germline V gene encodes CDR1 SQVTM and CDR2 ANQGSEA. The CDR3 is CSVTDSQETQYF. Written as DNA, the CDR3 is TGCAGCGTTACGGACAGCCAAGAGACCCAGTACTTC.

The chain employs TRBV5-1 and TRBJ2-3; TRBD2 aligns across 9 bases. The germline V gene has CDR1 SGHRS and CDR2 YFSETQ. V lost 1 base and J lost 4; bases outside the gene matches: 13. CDR3 size: 18 residues. The CDR3 DNA is TGCGCCAGCAGCTTGCCTGGGGCTAGCGGGAAACCTGCAGATACGCAGTATTTT. This sequence encodes CASSLPGASGKPADTQYF.

This clonotype was found many times. The V and J genes are TRBV4-1 and TRBJ2-7; possibly TRBD2 for D (5 bases). The CDR3 totals 14 residues. V shed 4 bases and J shed 2 bases, with 12 bases lying between them. Germline V gene data show CDR1 as MGHRA and CDR2 as YSYEKL. The CDR3 region is CASSLWTGTYEQYF. CDR3 DNA sequence: TGCGCCAGCAGCCTCTGGACGGGAACCTACGAGCAGTACTTC.

This clonotype was detected many times. V is TRBV20-1 and J is TRBJ2-1, with D maybe TRBD2 (6 bases). The germline V gene encodes CDR1 DFQATT and CDR2 SNEGSKA (reference sequence). This CDR3 has 14 amino acids. Here the CDR3 DNA reads TGCAGCGGGGGAGAGGGGAGCTCCTACAATGAGCAGTTCTTC. Protein: CSGGEGSSYNEQFF.

Ten or more counts support this clonotype. This chain connects TRBV2 to TRBJ2-2; TRBD1 matches 10 bases. V dropped 11 bases and J dropped 6; count of bases not matched to a gene: 9. Per germline, CDR1 SNHLY and CDR2 FYNNEI. The CDR3 sequence is 14 residues long. The CDR3 nucleotides are TGTGCCGGTTCCGGGACAGGGGTCGCCGGGGAGCTGTTTTTT. This sequence encodes CAGSGTGVAGELFF.

The V gene is TRBV7-2, the J gene TRBJ1-2, with TRBD1 as a possible D gene (5 bases). Germline V lookup: CDR1 SGHTA, CDR2 FQGNSA. Trimming shortened V by 6 bases and J by 3 bases, and 17 bases separated the two germline ends. This CDR3 comprises 15 residues. CDR3 bases: TGTGCCAGCAGTGTCCCCGAGGGGCGCGACTATGGCTACACCTTC. This translates into CASSVPEGRDYGYTF. The whole variable domain, filled in from reference TRBV7-2 and TRBJ1-2, reads GAGVSQSPSNKVTEKGKDVELRCDPISGHTALYWYRQSLGQGLEFLIYFQGNSAPDKSGLPSDRFSAERTGGSVSTLTIQRTQQEDSAVYLCASSVPEGRDYGYTFGSGTRLTVV.

This clonotype was recorded at least ten times. One end of the junction is discordant with germline, which a read error may explain. This chain connects TRBV12-3 or TRBV12-4 to TRBJ2-7, with TRBD2 matching over 9 bases. The CDR3 extends over 14 amino acids. The DNA for the CDR3 is TGCGCCAGCAGCTTGACTAGCGGATCCTACGAGCAGTACTTC. This encodes CASSLTSGSYEQYF.

In its sample, this clonotype was seen many times. The J gene is TRBJ1-5, the V gene TRBV7-8; maybe TRBD1 (6 bases). V was shortened by 1 base and J by 6 bases, with 13 bases between the two germline ends. The V gene's germline CDR1 is SGHVS and CDR2 FQNEAQ. This CDR3 has 15 amino acids. The CDR3 sequence: CASSLGGGYAQPQHF. CDR3 bases: TGTGCCAGCAGCTTAGGAGGGGGGTACGCTCAGCCCCAGCATTTT.

This clonotype was found a few times. The chain carries TRBV20-1 and TRBJ1-2; D is unresolved. V lost 5 bases, J lost 2 bases, and 15 bases lay in between. Germline V gene lookup returns CDR1 DFQATT and CDR2 SNEGSKA (reference sequence). The length of the CDR3 is 14 residues. The CDR3 DNA follows: TGCAGTGCTGAGCCCGGGAGTAAAAACTATGGCTACACCTTC. It codes for CSAEPGSKNYGYTF.

This clonotype appeared many times. J is TRBJ2-7 and V is TRBV5-6; 12 bases agree with TRBD2. Germline V CDR1 and CDR2: SGHDT, YYEEEE. With V trimmed by 0 bases and J by 3 bases, 4 bases remained unmatched. The CDR3 length is 16 residues. Written as DNA, the CDR3 is TGTGCCAGCAGCTTGGAACTAGCGGGGGGCTTCTACGAGCAGTACTTC. This encodes CASSLELAGGFYEQYF.

This clonotype has ten or more counts. The chain combines TRBV12-3 or TRBV12-4 with TRBJ2-2, with 10 nucleotides matching TRBD2. The CDR3 has 17 residues. V lost 4 bases, J lost 1 base, and 6 bases stayed unmatched. The CDR3 coding sequence is TGTGCCAGCAGTTCCTCTAGCGGGGGAATGAACACCGGGGAGCTGTTTTTT. Protein sequence: CASSSSSGGMNTGELFF.

This clonotype was seen at least ten times. The chain carries TRBV29-1 and TRBJ2-7; the D is unclear. Germline CDR1 reads SQVTM; CDR2 reads ANQGSEA. Trimming removed 1 base at V and 0 bases at J, with 7 bases between. The CDR3 has 13 residues. In DNA, the CDR3 is TGCAGCGTTGAAGGGGTAAACTCCTACGAGCAGTACTTC. Translating it yields CSVEGVNSYEQYF.

This CDR3 is CASSTRLAGATDTQYF. The CDR3 coding sequence is TGTGCCAGCAGTACCCGACTAGCGGGGGCTACAGATACGCAGTATTTT. The rearrangement links TRBV6-5 to TRBJ2-3; 12 bases are a match to TRBD2. V shed 5 bases and J 3 bases; nucleotides not matched to a gene: 6. CDR3 length: 16 amino acids. Germline CDR1 is MNHEY and CDR2 is SVGAGI.

This clonotype has at least ten counts. The chain links TRBV5-1 to TRBJ1-4, with TRBD1 matching over 7 bases. Trimming cost V 4 bases and J 10 bases; bases outside gene matches: 7. CDR3 length: 13 amino acids. Germline loops: CDR1 SGHRS, CDR2 YFSETQ. The chain's CDR3 is CASSGDRVGKLFF. Written as DNA, the CDR3 is TGCGCCAGCAGCGGCGACAGGGTGGGAAAACTGTTTTTT.

The chain couples TRBV11-3 to TRBJ2-5, with D possibly being TRBD2 (6 bases). V was pared by 0 bases and J by 1 base, with 12 bases between. Germline-derived CDR1 and CDR2 are SGHNT and YENEEA. The CDR3 totals 16 residues. The CDR3 loop reads CASSLDGGDLQETQYF. The CDR3 region has the DNA TGTGCCAGCAGCTTAGATGGCGGGGACCTCCAAGAGACCCAGTACTTC.

This clonotype was observed many times. V gene TRBV9 combines with J gene TRBJ2-7; 8 nucleotides line up with TRBD2. Looked up from germline, CDR1 is SGDLS and CDR2 is YYNGEE. The CDR3 loop spans 15 amino acids. The V gene end was trimmed by 4 bases and the J gene end by 8 bases; junction bases not matched to a gene: 14. The CDR3 DNA reads TGTGCCAGCAGCCCCCTTCCTAGCGGGCTGAGGAAGCAGTACTTC. Translated: CASSPLPSGLRKQYF.